The present T cell receptor (beta chain) was sequenced within a study of blood T cells in healthy people across ages (dated by TCRdb to the mid-2010s). Regarding the research as a whole: In model experiments, template switching captured about one uniquely barcoded TCR beta cDNA molecule for every two T cells. Two additional independent replicas of 1 million unique cDNA reads from the same blood draw were analyzed for two donors (one aged 18 to 29 and one aged 80 or older). Donors were grouped into four age groups: young (average approximately 15 years), middle-aged (about 40), aged (62) and long-lived (about 82). To track age-related changes in TCR beta repertoire diversity, the study relied on deep sequencing normalized with unique cDNA molecular identifiers. To avoid experimental bias, donors of different ages were distributed randomly across sequencing lanes.

The CDR3 covers 14 residues, taking in both the cysteine and the phenylalanine. Solely the CDR3 DNA is kept, with 42 bases framed from the first base. V loses 7 bases of germline sequence and J loses 1 base, and the interval between the two ends is 12 bases. Systemically healthy Caucasian individuals from Russia, 39 in total and aged about 6 to 100 years, were included as donors. Around 10 milliliters of peripheral blood were drawn from each donor into EDTA-treated Vacutainer tubes. Ficoll-Paque density-gradient centrifugation was used to isolate PBMCs, with at least 6.5 million obtained per sample. Trizol reagent was used to extract total RNA from PBMCs, with at least 5 micrograms per sample. Naive CD45RAhigh/CD27high T cell percentages were measured by flow cytometry on a PBMC aliquot from every donor. Library generation was performed with 5' RACE. Sequencer: Illumina HiSeq 2500. A second PCR of 7 to 11 cycles was run with a J-beta primer mix and a sample-barcoded 5' primer. Each TCR beta cDNA molecule received a unique molecular identifier from a template-switch 5' adaptor carrying 12 random nucleotides. Each sample yielded at least 3 million CDR3-containing paired-end reads. First-strand cDNA synthesis was performed from all RNA using the Mint cDNA synthesis kit, with priming by a TRBC-specific oligonucleotide. Following uracil-DNA glycosylase treatment, all cDNA underwent a first 18-cycle PCR with the universal primers M1SS and BC2_uni_R. Under the source paper's analysis protocol: For normalization, 1 million high-quality reads, each with a distinct molecular identifier, were randomly selected from each sample. Instead of being binned into consensus sequences, reads with shared molecular identifiers were discarded. MiTCR, with a Q25 quality threshold and the strictest error-elimination algorithm, was used for CDR3 identification, clonotype clustering and error correction. A nonparametric unseen species model with Euler transformation was used to estimate lower-bound total TCR beta diversity. TCRdb redid the processing of the public reads, applying fastp at Q25 and MiXCR, and retained in-frame beta chains. Under each unique CDR3 protein, matching rows form one entry showing the most common genes and DNA. The V and J calls and clone size are TCRdb's, not the authors'. The sample table holds 780,000 or so distinct CDR3 sequences, of which 45% to 70% were seen once. More than 25% of the sample is taken by the ten largest.

Overall study outcomes, separate from this receptor: Observed TCR beta diversity per million T cells fell roughly linearly with age, and a significant reduction was already apparent by age approximately 41. The percentage of naive T cells measured by flow cytometry correlated strongly with observed TCR beta diversity. Total diversity estimates from one million sequenced T cells were considered lower bounds and underestimates. Conclusive comparison of naive and antigen-experienced compartments was prevented by the profiling of bulk unsorted PBMCs. Compared with the aged group, the long-lived group had more naive CD4+ T cells, fewer expanded clones and increased TCR diversity, suggesting age selection. The CMV infection status of donors was not known, potentially confounding age-related changes in expanded clonotypes.

To note about this clonotype: The antigen it recognizes is unknown. The sample holds no much larger clone one base away, and base qualities are not on file.

Specimen: blood. The TCR sequence derives from a man in his forties in good health. The rearranged segments are TRBV12-3 or TRBV12-4 and TRBJ2-3; the D region possibly corresponds to TRBD1 (5 bases align). CDR3 reads: CASNRDRGTDTQYF. In nucleotides, the sequence is TGTGCCAGCAACCGTGACAGAGGCACAGATACGCAGTATTTT.